The 27 T cell receptor beta chains below come from one sample, sequenced in a study of post-analysis software for immune sequencing data. Overall study findings and caveats: Patients had higher frequencies than controls of roughly five TRBV segments, including TRBV5-6, TRBV5-1 and TRBV20-1.

Antigens for these TCRs are unknown. Prepared TCR beta cDNA libraries contained unique molecular identifiers. MiXCR was run by TCRdb on the PCR reads, yielding one entry per CDR3 protein. The table includes a few hundred thousand distinct CDR3 sequences, roughly 40% detected once. Sequencing was done on a sample of blood. These receptors came from a girl aged 2-10 years with multiple sclerosis.

This clonotype was seen a single time. V and J are TRBV7-9 and TRBJ2-7, with 7 bases fitting TRBD1. Germline assignment: CDR1 SEHNR and CDR2 FQNEAQ (reference sequence). This CDR3 is 14 amino acids long. After removal of 5 bases from V and 3 bases from J, the junction contained 7 bases not matched to a gene. For the CDR3, the DNA is TGTGCCAGCAGCCGCAGACAGGGAGACTACGAGCAGTACTTC. Its translation is CASSRRQGDYEQYF.

This clonotype was detected only a few times. The chain employs TRBV12-3 or TRBV12-4 and TRBJ2-7, with TRBD2 identical over 7 bases. J lost 8 bases, V lost 3 bases, and 7 bases had no gene match. CDR3 length: 13 amino acids. The CDR3 bases are TGTGCCAGCAGTTTGAGCGGGGCCCGCCAGCAGTACTTC. As protein: CASSLSGARQQYF.

This clonotype was found many times. The chain is built from TRBV20-1 and TRBJ2-7; 9 bases match TRBD2. The CDR3 length is 15 residues. The V and J ends lost 3 bases and 2 bases, in that order; junction bases with no gene match: 8. The germline gives CDR1 DFQATT, CDR2 SNEGSKA (reference sequence). CDR3 loop: CSARPLAGLPYEQYF. In nucleotides, the CDR3 is TGCAGTGCTAGGCCCCTAGCGGGGTTACCCTACGAGCAGTACTTC.

This clonotype was seen more than once but under ten times. A junction end diverges from the germline sequence, so it may reflect a read error. The chain links TRBV19 to TRBJ2-1; no clear D. The CDR3 has 13 residues. Per germline, CDR1 LNHDA and CDR2 SQIVND (reference sequence). CDR3 DNA sequence: TGTGCCGGTAGTCGGAACGGGTACAATGAGCAGTTCTTC. The encoded protein is CAGSRNGYNEQFF.

The chain couples TRBV7-6 to TRBJ2-7; a weak D match, TRBD1 (7 bases). The ends were cut back, 1 base at V and 2 bases at J, with 21 bases in the middle. Germline V gene sequence: CDR1 SGHVS, CDR2 FNYEAQ. The CDR3 is 18 amino acids. This CDR3 is CASSLEGGGRRGPYEQYF. The CDR3 DNA follows: TGTGCCAGCAGCTTAGAAGGTGGGGGTCGGAGGGGGCCCTACGAGCAGTACTTC.

Only one count was recorded for this clonotype. The conserved closing phenylalanine or tryptophan is absent in this CDR3, likely reflecting a read error. This sequence joins TRBV25-1 and TRBJ1-2; TRBD1 aligns across 10 bases. Trimming took 3 bases from V and 6 from J; bases not matched to a gene: 7. The CDR3 totals 15 residues. CDR1 and CDR2 (germline): MGHDK, SYGVNS. CDR3 in DNA: TGTGCCAGCAGTGAGCTACCAGGGACAGGGGATGGCTACACCTGC. Its translation is CASSELPGTGDGYTC.

This rearrangement joins TRBV20-1 to TRBJ2-3, with a possible D match to TRBD2 (6 bases). Germline V gene sequence: CDR1 DFQATT, CDR2 SNEGSKA (reference sequence). The CDR3 is made up of 13 amino acids. The CDR3 DNA sequence: TGCAGCTTAAAGGCGGGAACTGCAGATACGCAGTATTTT. Its protein product is CSLKAGTADTQYF.

The J gene is TRBJ1-2, the V gene TRBV29-1, with D maybe TRBD1 (5 bases). The germline V and J ends were trimmed by 6 bases and 9 bases, with 14 bases remaining between them. This CDR3 has 11 amino acids. In germline, CDR1 is SQVTM, CDR2 ANQGSEA. The CDR3 DNA is TGCAGCGTCGGGACGGAAGGGCGCTACACCTTC. Amino acids: CSVGTEGRYTF.

This clonotype showed up just a few times. The CDR3 reads CASSSRGLNQPQHF. CDR3 coding DNA: TGTGCCAGCAGCTCCCGTGGCCTCAATCAGCCCCAGCATTTT. V usage is TRBV12-3 or TRBV12-4 and J usage is TRBJ1-5; D gene ambiguous. This CDR3 comprises 14 residues. V gave up 6 bases and J gave up 3 bases, with 12 bases separating them.

This rearrangement joins TRBV7-8 to TRBJ1-6; unclear D gene. CDR1 and CDR2 (germline): SGHVS, FQNEAQ. This CDR3 contains 15 residues. The V end was cut by 3 bases, the J end by 8 bases, with 14 bases between. CDR3 residues: CASSLVAERYSPLHF. In DNA, the CDR3 is TGTGCCAGCAGCTTGGTGGCAGAACGTTATTCACCCCTCCACTTT.

This chain uses TRBV7-3 with TRBJ2-5, with TRBD2 matching over 8 bases. Judging by the DNA end, TRBJ2-7 fits better; the J call may be wrong. Germline V CDR1 and CDR2: SGHTA, FQGTGA. CDR3 length: 12 residues. In nucleotides, the CDR3 is TGTGCCAGCAGCCGCCGGGGGGGCGAGCAGTACTTC. Translated: CASSRRGGEQYF.

The chain couples TRBV7-3 to TRBJ2-1; 9 bases are a match to TRBD1. The V segment lost 0 bases and the J segment 0 bases; nucleotides outside the gene matches: 15. Germline V gene lookup returns CDR1 SGHTA and CDR2 FQGTGA. This CDR3 is 21 amino acids long. CDR3 DNA sequence: TGTGCCAGCAGCTTAACGTCAGTACAGGGGGCCATTCGAAGCTCCTACAATGAGCAGTTCTTC. As protein: CASSLTSVQGAIRSSYNEQFF.

The chain couples TRBV4-2 to TRBJ2-7; TRBD2 matches 8 bases. Looked up from germline, CDR1 is LGHNA and CDR2 is YNFKEQ. The CDR3 extends over 15 amino acids. J gave up 6 bases and V 3 bases, and 10 bases lay outside the gene matches. CDR3 protein: CASSQKAGDGGEQYF. CDR3 DNA sequence: TGTGCCAGCAGCCAGAAAGCGGGAGATGGCGGCGAGCAGTACTTC.

There are many counts of this clonotype. The chain joins TRBV9 to TRBJ1-5; D unresolved. Germline V lookup: CDR1 SGDLS, CDR2 YYNGEE. The CDR3 length is 13 residues. V lost 4 bases and J 1 base, leaving 6 bases between the germline ends. Here the CDR3 reads CASSPGSNQPQHF. DNA of the CDR3: TGTGCCAGCAGCCCCGGGAGCAATCAGCCCCAGCATTTT.

This clonotype was detected ten times or more. This chain joins TRBV7-9 and TRBJ1-5; D unresolved. This CDR3 is 15 amino acids long. V lost 3 bases, J lost 10 bases, and 19 bases lay in between. Germline V gene data show CDR1 as SEHNR and CDR2 as FQNEAQ (reference sequence). The CDR3 nucleotides read TGTGCCAGCAGCTTCTCCGGGCTGGGCAATGAACCCCAGCATTTT. Its translation: CASSFSGLGNEPQHF.

This sequence joins TRBV2 and TRBJ2-1; 9 positions match TRBD1. The J segment lost 1 base and the V segment lost 6 bases, leaving 4 bases of the junction unmatched. The germline V gene encodes CDR1 SNHLY and CDR2 FYNNEI. The CDR3 contains 15 residues. CDR3 region: CASRTGTGSYNEQFF. The CDR3 DNA sequence: TGTGCCAGCAGAACCGGGACAGGGTCCTACAATGAGCAGTTCTTC.

The chain uses TRBV12-3 or TRBV12-4 and TRBJ2-3; no reliable D call. V gave up 1 base and J gave up 0 bases, with 11 bases separating them. This CDR3 has 16 residues. The CDR3 reads CASSLEGTASTDTQYF. CDR3 sequence (DNA): TGTGCCAGCAGTTTAGAGGGCACCGCTAGCACAGATACGCAGTATTTT.

The V and J genes are TRBV7-9 and TRBJ2-4; D gene ambiguous. The germline V gene has CDR1 SEHNR and CDR2 FQNEAQ (reference sequence). CDR3 length equals 13 residues. The germline V and J ends were trimmed by 5 bases and 8 bases, with 13 bases remaining between them. CDR3 DNA sequence: TGTGCCAGCAGCCCCACGCCGGGTTACATTCAGTACTTC. It yields the protein CASSPTPGYIQYF.

This clonotype was seen more than once but under ten times. The chain carries TRBV29-1 and TRBJ2-7; D is unresolved. The last part of the DNA fits TRBJ2-5 better; the J call may be wrong. This CDR3 is 15 amino acids long. In germline, CDR1 is SQVTM, CDR2 ANQGSEA. The DNA of the CDR3 is TGCAGCGTTGAAGATCAGAAAAGGTTGGGCTGGACCCAGTACTTC. This codes for CSVEDQKRLGWTQYF.

A few counts support this clonotype. This chain uses TRBV28 with TRBJ2-6; D unresolved. Trimming cost V 2 bases and J 0 bases, with 14 bases left between them. Germline CDR1 is MDHEN and CDR2 is SYDVKM. This CDR3 contains 18 residues. The CDR3 region has the DNA TGTGCCAGCAGTTTAGGGCAGGTTCTCCCCTCTGGGGCCAACGTCCTGACTTTC. Its protein is CASSLGQVLPSGANVLTF. The entire variable domain, with the rest obtained from reference TRBV28 and TRBJ2-6, is as follows: DVKVTQSSRYLVKRTGEKVFLECVQDMDHENMFWYRQDPGLGLRLIYFSYDVKMKEKGDIPEGYSVSREKKERFSLILESASTNQTSMYLCASSLGQVLPSGANVLTFGAGSRLTVL.

The J gene is TRBJ1-2, the V gene TRBV7-6; 9 nucleotides agree with TRBD1. The germline CDR1 and CDR2 sequences are SGHVS and FNYEAQ. The V gene end was trimmed by 5 bases and the J gene end by 7 bases; junction bases not matched to a gene: 8. The CDR3 spans 14 residues. This CDR3 reads CASSPDRGEGGYTF. The CDR3, as DNA: TGTGCCAGCAGCCCTGACAGGGGGGAAGGTGGCTACACCTTC.

This clonotype was counted between two and nine times. The rearrangement joins TRBV5-1 to TRBJ1-2; 9 nucleotides align to TRBD1. The J segment lost 4 bases and the V segment lost 0 bases, leaving 19 bases of the junction unmatched. The CDR3 consists of 20 residues. In germline, CDR1 is SGHRS, CDR2 YFSETQ. CDR3 nucleotide sequence: TGCGCCAGCAGCTTGGCACCCAACGTCCCGGGACAGGGACCGGCCTATGGCTACACCTTC. It is translated as CASSLAPNVPGQGPAYGYTF.

As to this clonotype: Since a much larger clone is just one base distant, this may be a read error. The genes are TRBV12-3 or TRBV12-4 and TRBJ2-7; 8 bases fit TRBD1. This CDR3 has 13 amino acids. The CDR3: CAGSLTGGYEQYF. DNA for the CDR3: TGTGCCGGCAGTTTAACAGGGGGGTACGAGCAGTACTTC.

The V call is TRBV20-1, the J call TRBJ1-2, with 7 bases that match TRBD1. CDR3 length equals 15 residues. V was pared by 5 bases and J by 2 bases, with 11 bases of the junction left unmatched. Germline V gene sequence: CDR1 DFQATT, CDR2 SNEGSKA (reference sequence). The CDR3 spells CSALTAGTANYGYTF. As DNA, the CDR3 is TGCAGTGCTCTGACTGCCGGGACAGCAAACTATGGCTACACCTTC.

This clonotype was counted a few times. The chain recombines TRBV11-3 with TRBJ2-1; TRBD1 matches 8 bases. CDR3 size: 15 residues. Trimming took 1 base from V and 4 from J; bases not matched to a gene: 3. CDR1 SGHNT and CDR2 YENEEA come from the germline V gene. The DNA for the CDR3 is TGTGCCAGCAGCTTAGGACAGGGGCTATACAATGAGCAGTTCTTC. This codes for CASSLGQGLYNEQFF.

V is TRBV29-1 and J is TRBJ1-1; D may be TRBD1 (5 bases). The CDR3 is 13 residues long. In germline, CDR1 is SQVTM, CDR2 ANQGSEA. The V end was cut by 7 bases, the J end by 3 bases, with 15 bases between. Here the CDR3 reads CSARTQGDTEAFF. DNA for the CDR3: TGCAGCGCCCGGACACAAGGGGACACTGAAGCTTTCTTT.

The rearrangement joins TRBV20-1 to TRBJ2-3, with 8 bases lining up with TRBD2. Germline CDR1 DFQATT, CDR2 SNEGSKA (reference sequence). This CDR3 comprises 16 residues. V shed 2 bases, J shed 2 bases, and the junction held 9 bases outside the gene matches. The DNA of the CDR3 is TGCAGTGCTAGACGAAAACTAGCGGCCATCACAGATACGCAGTATTTT. The encoded protein is CSARRKLAAITDTQYF.